Listed below are T cell receptor beta chains from one sample, sequenced in a study of sequential checkpoint blockade in melanoma. Profiling relied on immunoSEQ multiplex PCR, and the TCRdb table lists in-frame clones only, not all of them. The table shows about 11,000 clones, with less than 30% occurring only once. Sequencing was performed on tumor tissue (inferred from file names), taken from a patient given nivolumab and ipilimumab in sequence. These receptors came from a human donor with melanoma. CDR3s include the opening cysteine and the closing phenylalanine or tryptophan. A D gene is named only where the DNA matches it firmly. Expanded clones get a size class; other rows say once, few or many, or leave the size out.

clone_size	v_call	j_call	d_call	cdr3_nt	cdr3_aa
.	TRBV18	TRBJ1-1	.	TGTGCCAGCTCACGAGGGTCAGGGGACGGGACTGAAGCTTTCTTT	CASSRGSGDGTEAFF
.	TRBV19	TRBJ1-5	TRBD1	TGTGCCAGTACAGGACAGGGGCGGCTAAGTCAGCCCCAGCATTTT	CASTGQGRLSQPQHF
once	TRBV5-1	TRBJ1-3	.	TGCGCCAGCAGCTTGGCCGGGGGGATCTCTGGAAACACCATATATTTT	CASSLAGGISGNTIYF
.	TRBV10-2	TRBJ2-6	.	TGCGCCAGCAGAAGGACAGATTCCCTTTTATCTGGGGCCAACGTCCTGACTTTC	CASRRTDSLLSGANVLTF
few	TRBV30	TRBJ1-2	TRBD1	TGTGCCTGGAGTAAGGGGGCGCGCCTGTTGGATTATGGCTACACCTTC	CAWSKGARLLDYGYTF
medium-sized	TRBV4-1	TRBJ1-4	.	TGCGCCAGCAGCCAAGATAGGGCCCTGGGGGAAAAACTGTTTTTT	CASSQDRALGEKLFF
.	TRBV19	TRBJ1-2	.	TGTGCCAGTAGTACCGTAATGGGACAAATGAACTATGGCTACACCTTC	CASSTVMGQMNYGYTF
few	TRBV6-8	TRBJ1-1	.	TGTGCCAGCAGCAGAGGACCCGAAGGAGCTTTCTTT	CASSRGPEGAFF
.	TRBV6-8	TRBJ1-2	.	TGTGCCAGCAAGCTAAGTGAAGGATTCTATGGCTACACCTTC	CASKLSEGFYGYTF
.	TRBV6-8	TRBJ1-5	.	TGTGCCAGCAGTGCGACAGTCAATCAGCCCCAGCATTTT	CASSATVNQPQHF
.	TRBV25-1	TRBJ2-3	.	TGTGCCAGCAGTGTCCAGGGCACAGATACGCAGTATTTT	CASSVQGTDTQYF
few	TRBV7-7	TRBJ2-3	TRBD2	TGTGCCAGCAGCTTCGGGACTACTTACACAGATACGCAGTATTTT	CASSFGTTYTDTQYF
few	TRBV5-1	TRBJ2-3	.	TGCGCCAGCAGCTTGGGAATAACAGGGTGGGGGCCAGATACGCAGTATTTT	CASSLGITGWGPDTQYF
.	TRBV29-1	TRBJ2-1	.	TGCAGCGTTGCCCCAACTAGCTCCTACAATGAGCAGTTCTTC	CSVAPTSSYNEQFF
.	TRBV6-8	TRBJ2-3	.	TGTGCCAGCAGCCGCACGGGGCTGAATACGCAGTATTTT	CASSRTGLNTQYF
many	TRBV6-8	TRBJ2-7	.	TGTGCCAGCAGGCCCCACGGGTTAACCACCTACGAGCAGTACTTC	CASRPHGLTTYEQYF
medium-sized	TRBV6-4	TRBJ1-3	.	TGTGCCAGCAGGACTGGAAACACCATATATTTT	CASRTGNTIYF
.	TRBV19	TRBJ1-2	TRBD1	TGTGCCAGTAGTTTCCCGGGACAGCTAGCTAACTATGGCTACACCTTC	CASSFPGQLANYGYTF
.	TRBV6-8	TRBJ2-7	.	TGTGCCAGTGAAGAATTTGGGGGCCTCGAGCAGTACTTC	CASEEFGGLEQYF
.	TRBV10-2	TRBJ2-1	TRBD2	TGCGCCAGCGGTTCCGGGACTAGCGGGGCTTCGTGGAATGAGCAGTTCTTC	CASGSGTSGASWNEQFF
many	TRBV7-6	TRBJ1-1	.	TGTGCCAGCAGCTTAATCCGGACAACGAACACTGAAGCTTTCTTT	CASSLIRTTNTEAFF
.	TRBV30	TRBJ1-2	.	TGTGCCTGGAGTGTTACCCCGGTGGGCTACACCTTC	CAWSVTPVGYTF
.	TRBV6-8	TRBJ1-5	.	TGTGCCAGCAGTCCCAGACCCCATAATCAGCCCCAGCATTTT	CASSPRPHNQPQHF
few	TRBV6-8	TRBJ2-1	TRBD1	TGTGCCAGCAGTTCGACGACAGGGGCAGCAGAGCAGTTCTTC	CASSSTTGAAEQFF
few	TRBV9	TRBJ2-7	.	TGTGCCAGCAGCCCCCGTACAGGGCTGTCCTACGAGCAGTACTTC	CASSPRTGLSYEQYF
few	TRBV5-1	TRBJ2-3	TRBD2	TGCGCCAGCAGCCCTTTCGCGGGGGGGTCCACAGATACGCAGTATTTT	CASSPFAGGSTDTQYF
once	TRBV5-1	TRBJ2-1	.	TGCGCCAGCAGCAAAGGGCGCCCTAACGGTGAGCAGTTCTTC	CASSKGRPNGEQFF
.	TRBV18	TRBJ2-1	.	TGTGCCAGCTCACTGCAAGAGGGCAATGAGCAGTTCTTC	CASSLQEGNEQFF
.	TRBV7-7	TRBJ2-1	.	TGTGCCAGCAGCTTGCCAGGGTCAGGGGATGAGCAGTTCTTC	CASSLPGSGDEQFF
.	TRBV15	TRBJ2-7	TRBD1	TGTGCCACCAGCAGAATGGACAGGGTCAACGAGCAGTACTTC	CATSRMDRVNEQYF
.	TRBV9	TRBJ2-7	.	TGTGCCAGCAGCGTAGCAGGGTCCGCCTACGAGCAGTACTTC	CASSVAGSAYEQYF
.	TRBV11-3	TRBJ1-1	.	TGTGCCAGCAGCCAAACCGGGGCACGGATGAACACTGAAGCTTTCTTT	CASSQTGARMNTEAFF
.	TRBV12-5	TRBJ1-2	.	TGTGCTAGTGGTTTGAGTCACAGGGAGTTGGGCTACACCTTC	CASGLSHRELGYTF
.	TRBV6-8	TRBJ1-4	.	TGTGCCAGCAGTGACTCGAGTGGAGAGGTCTGGAAACTGTTTTTT	CASSDSSGEVWKLFF
.	TRBV11-3	TRBJ2-2	TRBD1	TGTGCCAGCAGCCCACGACAGGGGGCGCGGCCCGGGGAGCTGTTTTTT	CASSPRQGARPGELFF
.	TRBV6-8	TRBJ1-1	.	TGTGCCAGCAGTTATCCTTGGGTCACTGAAGCTTTCTTT	CASSYPWVTEAFF
.	TRBV19	TRBJ1-2	.	TGTGCCACCCAGACAGGCCAAACTTCTAACTATGGCTACACCTTC	CATQTGQTSNYGYTF
once	TRBV18	TRBJ1-2	.	TGTGCCAGCTCACCACCTAGGACAGATAACTATGGCTACACCTTC	CASSPPRTDNYGYTF
few	TRBV19	TRBJ2-1	.	TGTGCCAGTAGTTTTAGTCCCTACAATGAGCAGTTCTTC	CASSFSPYNEQFF
few	TRBV30	TRBJ2-1	.	TGTGCCTGGAGTGACCGGACAGTTTTAAATGAGCAGTTCTTC	CAWSDRTVLNEQFF
many	TRBV6-8	TRBJ2-7	TRBD2	TGTGCCAGCAGATGGACTAGCGGGGGAGTCTACGAGCAGTACTTC	CASRWTSGGVYEQYF
.	TRBV30	TRBJ1-6	.	TGTGCCTGGAGGGAAGCCCTGGCGTCACCCCTCCACTTT	CAWREALASPLHF
many	TRBV6-8	TRBJ2-3	TRBD2	TGTGCCAGCAGCCTCCCCGGACTAGCGGGGGGCACAGATACGCAGTATTTT	CASSLPGLAGGTDTQYF
.	TRBV4-1	TRBJ1-1	TRBD1	TGCGCCAGCAGCTTGGGGACAGGGGGCTCTTCAGCTTTCTTT	CASSLGTGGSSAFF
few	TRBV6-8	TRBJ2-1	.	TGTGCCAGCAGTTACACGGACACTTCGAGCTCCTACAATGAGCAGTTCTTC	CASSYTDTSSSYNEQFF
.	TRBV6-8	TRBJ2-3	TRBD2	TGTGCCAGCAGGGAAAGACTAGCGGGGGGGCTGAATACGCAGTATTTT	CASRERLAGGLNTQYF
.	TRBV19	TRBJ1-2	TRBD1	TGTGCCAGTAGTATTTGGAGGACAGGCTATGGCTACACCTTC	CASSIWRTGYGYTF
.	TRBV19	TRBJ2-3	TRBD2	TGTGCCAGTAGTATGCCCAGACTAGCGGGGGGCACAGATACGCAGTATTTT	CASSMPRLAGGTDTQYF
.	TRBV19	TRBJ1-2	.	TGTGCCAGTAGTATGGTCAACACGGTAAACTATGGCTACACCTTC	CASSMVNTVNYGYTF